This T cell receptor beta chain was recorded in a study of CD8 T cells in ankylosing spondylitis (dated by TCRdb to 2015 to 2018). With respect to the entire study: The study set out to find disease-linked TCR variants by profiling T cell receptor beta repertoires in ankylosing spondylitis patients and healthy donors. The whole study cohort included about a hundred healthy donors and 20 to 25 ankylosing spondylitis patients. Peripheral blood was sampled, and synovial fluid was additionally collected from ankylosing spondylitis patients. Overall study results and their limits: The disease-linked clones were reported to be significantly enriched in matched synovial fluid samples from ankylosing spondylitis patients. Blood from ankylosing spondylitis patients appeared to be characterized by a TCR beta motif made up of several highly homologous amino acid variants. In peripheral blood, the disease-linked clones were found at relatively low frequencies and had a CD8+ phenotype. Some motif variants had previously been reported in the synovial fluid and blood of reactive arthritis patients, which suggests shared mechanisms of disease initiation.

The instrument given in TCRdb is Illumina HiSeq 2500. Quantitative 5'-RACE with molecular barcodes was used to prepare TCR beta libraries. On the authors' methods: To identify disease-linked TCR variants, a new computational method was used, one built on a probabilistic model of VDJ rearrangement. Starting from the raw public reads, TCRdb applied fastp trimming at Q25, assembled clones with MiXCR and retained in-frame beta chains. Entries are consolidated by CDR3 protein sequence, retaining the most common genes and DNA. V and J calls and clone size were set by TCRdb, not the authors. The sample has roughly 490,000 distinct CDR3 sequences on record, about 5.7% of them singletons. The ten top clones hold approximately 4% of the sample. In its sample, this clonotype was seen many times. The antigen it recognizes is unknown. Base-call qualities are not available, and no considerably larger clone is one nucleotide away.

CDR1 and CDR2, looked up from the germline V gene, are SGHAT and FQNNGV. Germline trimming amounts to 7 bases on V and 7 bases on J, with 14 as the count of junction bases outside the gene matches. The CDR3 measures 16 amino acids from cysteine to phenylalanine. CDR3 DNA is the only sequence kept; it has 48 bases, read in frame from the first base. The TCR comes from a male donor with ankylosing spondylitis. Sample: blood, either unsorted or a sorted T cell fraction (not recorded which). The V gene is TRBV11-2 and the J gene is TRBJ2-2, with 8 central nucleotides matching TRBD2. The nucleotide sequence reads TGTGCCAGCACCGACTCTAGCGGGCGGTTTAACGGGGAGCTGTTTTTT. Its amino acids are CASTDSSGRFNGELFF.